This T cell receptor beta chain originates from a study of blood T cell repertoires in COVID-19. Study-wide background: Sites across the United States, Italy and Spain contributed samples from acute and convalescent COVID-19. T cells, B-cell-depleted T cells, or PBMCs supplied cDNA or gDNA.

This clone was picked up one time. Profiling relied on immunoSEQ multiplex PCR, and the TCRdb table lists in-frame clones only, not all of them. The table shows 300,000 to 400,000 clones, with about 87% occurring only once. Enrollees, about 18 to 89 years old, lived in 24 US areas. Assignment of participants to cohorts was predicated upon participant-reported clinical history. Sequenced input: PBMCs or T cells enriched from blood (not recorded which). This TCR was recovered from a man in his thirties or forties who had recovered from COVID-19.

CDR3 in amino acids: CASSQDGTSGVNEQFF. The CDR3 nucleotides are TGTGCCAGCAGCCAAGATGGGACTAGCGGGGTCAATGAGCAGTTCTTC. The chain has TRBV3-1 (or the pseudogene TRBV3-2) and TRBJ2-1; 13 bases align to TRBD2. The CDR3 length is 16 residues. Germline loops: CDR1 LGHDT, CDR2 YNNKEL (reference sequence). V trimming: 0 bases; J trimming: 6 bases; junction bases outside the gene matches: 2.